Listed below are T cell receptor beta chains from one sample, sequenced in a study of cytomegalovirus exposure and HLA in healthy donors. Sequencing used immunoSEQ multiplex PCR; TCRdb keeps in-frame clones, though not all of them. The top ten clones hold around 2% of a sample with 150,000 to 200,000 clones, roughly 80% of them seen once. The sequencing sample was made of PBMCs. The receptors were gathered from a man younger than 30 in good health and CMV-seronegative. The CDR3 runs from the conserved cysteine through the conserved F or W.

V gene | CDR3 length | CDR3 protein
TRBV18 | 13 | CASSPSPGNTQYF
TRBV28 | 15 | CASGGGLAGQETQYF
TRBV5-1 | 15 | CASREWDRDTYEQYF
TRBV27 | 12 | CASSLLAGEQFF
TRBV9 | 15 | CASSALRGRGETQYF
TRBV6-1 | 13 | CASSPPGYGEAFF
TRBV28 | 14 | CASSLAGEIDEQFF
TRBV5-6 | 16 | CASSLRVGGAKNIQYF
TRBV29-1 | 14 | CSVGKGAVNEKLFF
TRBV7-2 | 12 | CASSLSSYEQYF
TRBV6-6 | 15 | CASSYSSGYQETQYF
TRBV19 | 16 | CASKDRVAHIGAEAFF
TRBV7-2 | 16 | CASSPQGGAGANVLTF
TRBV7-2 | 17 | CASSRTSGRVGTDTQYF
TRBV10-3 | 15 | CATSTGQGINNEQFF
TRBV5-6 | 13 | CASSANWPYGYTF
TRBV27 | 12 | CASSLSGGEQFF
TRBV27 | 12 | CASGTSYNEQFF
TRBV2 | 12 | CASKRTTDTQYF
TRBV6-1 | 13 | CASTGQTNQPQHF
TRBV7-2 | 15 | CASSNILAGGYEQYF
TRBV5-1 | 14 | CASRDWQSQETQYF
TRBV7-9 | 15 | CASSAMTVANYGYTF
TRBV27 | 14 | CASRPSGRGETQYF
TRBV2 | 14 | CASSRQGAVTEAFF
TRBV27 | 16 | CASSPRTGWDTGELFF
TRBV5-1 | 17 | CASSWVPGGAGTDTQYF
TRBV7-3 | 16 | CASSLGDRGTNYGYTF
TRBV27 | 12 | CASSLTQETQYF
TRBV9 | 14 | CASSVGQGAYEQYF
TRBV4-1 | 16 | CASSQEGQREIGEQFF
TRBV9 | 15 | CASSVEGADGEKLFF
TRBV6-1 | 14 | CASRLLTRADTQYF
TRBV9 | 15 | CASSVGEGRSYEQYF
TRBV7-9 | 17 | CASSLVGQTGLSQPQHF
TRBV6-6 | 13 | CASTEGFTGDGYF
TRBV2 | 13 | CASSESGGTEAFF
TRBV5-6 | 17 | CASSLVAGRGVDYGYTF
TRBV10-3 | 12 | CAISEMGEDYTF
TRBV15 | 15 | CATRRTGTADEKLFF
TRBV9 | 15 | CASSLRTGGVYEQYF
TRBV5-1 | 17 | CASRSGWGGSSYNEQFF
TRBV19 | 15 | CASSPQGPGTGELFF
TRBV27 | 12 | CASSPPGYKQYF
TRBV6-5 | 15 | CASSYGGGSHNEQFF
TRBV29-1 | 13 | CSVEDRDRFEAFF
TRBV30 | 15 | CAWSLLGLPREKLFF
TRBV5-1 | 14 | CASSRDRGRNEQFF
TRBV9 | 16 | CASSLSRTGGKDEQYF
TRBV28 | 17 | CASSPEGLAGAQDTQYF
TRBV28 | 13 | CASSTDSYYGYTF
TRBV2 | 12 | CASTTANYGYTF